A single T cell receptor beta chain is shown here with its context. The data were taken from a study of technical replicates of blood from a few donors. Sequenced by immunoSEQ multiplex PCR; TCRdb stores in-frame clones only, minus some. This table has about 94,000 clones, about 94% appearing once. This TCR was sampled from a human donor in good health. Specimen: T cells isolated from PBMCs.

The CDR3: CASSYSVAGAYNEQFF. In DNA form, the CDR3 reads TGTGCCAGCAGTTACTCGGTAGCGGGAGCCTACAATGAGCAGTTCTTC. This chain uses TRBV6-5 with TRBJ2-1; 9 bases map to TRBD2. The length of the CDR3 is 16 residues. Germline CDR1 and CDR2: MNHEY and SVGAGI. V dropped 0 bases and J dropped 2; count of bases not matched to a gene: 2.